This TCR beta chain was sequenced for a study of technical replicates of blood from a handful of donors. There are 15 residues in the CDR3. Trimming stripped 3 bases from V and 4 bases from J, with 15 bases between. Germline CDR1 ENHRY, CDR2 SYGVKD. The assay was immunoSEQ multiplex PCR, and TCRdb's table has in-frame clones only and misses some. This table has about 70,000 clones, approximately 94% appearing once. The sample was T cells isolated from PBMCs. J is TRBJ1-2 and V is TRBV10-3, with D possibly being TRBD1 (5 bases). This clonotype was sampled from a human donor in good health. CDR3 amino acids: CAISETGGGGYGYTF. The CDR3 region has the DNA TGTGCCATCAGTGAAACCGGAGGCGGGGGCTATGGCTACACCTTC.